Described below is a single TCR beta chain sequence and its context. The antigen remains unidentified. This CDR3 is built from 14 residues. Germline V CDR1 and CDR2: SQVTM, ANQGSEA. Trimming removed 2 bases from V and 4 bases from J; junction bases left unmatched: 5. This specimen comes from a study of blood T cells in healthy people across ages. Study summary: Template switching recovered approximately one barcoded beta molecule for every two T cells. Study observations and caveats: A conclusive naive versus antigen-experienced comparison was prevented by the unsorted PBMCs.

A second PCR of about 6 to 11 cycles used a sample-barcoded 5' primer and a J-beta primer mix. There were at least 3 million CDR3-containing paired-end reads obtained from each sample. TCRdb redid the calling of the 5' RACE reads with MiXCR, one entry per CDR3 protein. The sample lists around 690,000 distinct CDR3 sequences; about 53% were seen once. The chain couples TRBV29-1 to TRBJ1-2; 9 bases fit TRBD1. Sequencing input: blood. This clonotype was sampled from a man between 60 and 75 years old in good health. This CDR3 is CSVERTGVGYGYTF. The CDR3 DNA reads as TGCAGCGTTGAAAGGACAGGGGTTGGCTATGGCTACACCTTC.